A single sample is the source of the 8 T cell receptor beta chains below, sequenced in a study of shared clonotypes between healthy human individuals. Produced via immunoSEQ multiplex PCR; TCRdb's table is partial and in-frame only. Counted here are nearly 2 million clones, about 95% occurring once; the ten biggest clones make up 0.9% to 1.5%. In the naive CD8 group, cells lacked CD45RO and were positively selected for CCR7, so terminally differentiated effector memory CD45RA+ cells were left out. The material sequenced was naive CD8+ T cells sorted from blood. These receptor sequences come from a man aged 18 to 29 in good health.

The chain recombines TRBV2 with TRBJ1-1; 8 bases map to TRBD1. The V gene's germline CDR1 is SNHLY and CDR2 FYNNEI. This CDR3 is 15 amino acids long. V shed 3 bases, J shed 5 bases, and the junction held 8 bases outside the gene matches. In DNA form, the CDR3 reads TGTGCCAGCAGTGAGCCAGGGGGCTTCGGAACTGAAGCTTTCTTT. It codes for CASSEPGGFGTEAFF.

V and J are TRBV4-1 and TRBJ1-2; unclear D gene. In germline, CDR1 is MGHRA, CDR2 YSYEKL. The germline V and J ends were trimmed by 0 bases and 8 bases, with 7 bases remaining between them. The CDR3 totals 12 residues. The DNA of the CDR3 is TGCGCCAGCAGCCAAGAAATGGACGGCTACACCTTC. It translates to CASSQEMDGYTF.

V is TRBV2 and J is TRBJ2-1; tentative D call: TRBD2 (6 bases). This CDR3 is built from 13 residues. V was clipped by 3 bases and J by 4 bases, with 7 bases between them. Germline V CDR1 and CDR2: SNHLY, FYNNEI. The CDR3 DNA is TGTGCCAGCAGTGATGGAGGGTACAATGAGCAGTTCTTC. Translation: CASSDGGYNEQFF.

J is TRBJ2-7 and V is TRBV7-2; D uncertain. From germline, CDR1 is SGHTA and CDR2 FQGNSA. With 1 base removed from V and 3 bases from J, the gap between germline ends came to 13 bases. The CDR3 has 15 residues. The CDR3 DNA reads TGTGCCAGCAGCTTAGGAGTAGGCATATACTACGAGCAGTACTTC. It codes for CASSLGVGIYYEQYF.

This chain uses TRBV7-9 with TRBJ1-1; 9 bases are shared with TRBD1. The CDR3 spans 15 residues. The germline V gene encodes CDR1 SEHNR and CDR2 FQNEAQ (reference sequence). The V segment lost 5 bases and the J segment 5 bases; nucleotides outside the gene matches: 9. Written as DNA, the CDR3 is TGTGCCAGCAGCGCGTCGACAGGGGGAAGGACTGAAGCTTTCTTT. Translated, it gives CASSASTGGRTEAFF.

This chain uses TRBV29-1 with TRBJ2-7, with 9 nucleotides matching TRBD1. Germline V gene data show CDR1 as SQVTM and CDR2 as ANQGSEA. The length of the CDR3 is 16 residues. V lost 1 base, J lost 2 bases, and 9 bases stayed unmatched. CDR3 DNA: TGCAGCGTTGAAGCTCTCACCCGGGACAGGGCCTACGAGCAGTACTTC. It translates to CSVEALTRDRAYEQYF.

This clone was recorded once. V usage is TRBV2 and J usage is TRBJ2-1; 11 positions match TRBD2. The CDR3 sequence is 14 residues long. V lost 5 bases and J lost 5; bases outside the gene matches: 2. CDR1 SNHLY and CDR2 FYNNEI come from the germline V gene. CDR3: CASSRLAGNNEQFF. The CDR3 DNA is TGTGCCAGCAGTCGACTAGCGGGGAACAATGAGCAGTTCTTC.

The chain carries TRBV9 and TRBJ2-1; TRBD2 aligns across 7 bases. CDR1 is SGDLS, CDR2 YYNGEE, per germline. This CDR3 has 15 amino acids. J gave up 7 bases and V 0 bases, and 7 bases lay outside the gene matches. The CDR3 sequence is CASSVVGGSGNEQFF. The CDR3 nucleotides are TGTGCCAGCAGCGTAGTTGGCGGGAGTGGAAATGAGCAGTTCTTC.